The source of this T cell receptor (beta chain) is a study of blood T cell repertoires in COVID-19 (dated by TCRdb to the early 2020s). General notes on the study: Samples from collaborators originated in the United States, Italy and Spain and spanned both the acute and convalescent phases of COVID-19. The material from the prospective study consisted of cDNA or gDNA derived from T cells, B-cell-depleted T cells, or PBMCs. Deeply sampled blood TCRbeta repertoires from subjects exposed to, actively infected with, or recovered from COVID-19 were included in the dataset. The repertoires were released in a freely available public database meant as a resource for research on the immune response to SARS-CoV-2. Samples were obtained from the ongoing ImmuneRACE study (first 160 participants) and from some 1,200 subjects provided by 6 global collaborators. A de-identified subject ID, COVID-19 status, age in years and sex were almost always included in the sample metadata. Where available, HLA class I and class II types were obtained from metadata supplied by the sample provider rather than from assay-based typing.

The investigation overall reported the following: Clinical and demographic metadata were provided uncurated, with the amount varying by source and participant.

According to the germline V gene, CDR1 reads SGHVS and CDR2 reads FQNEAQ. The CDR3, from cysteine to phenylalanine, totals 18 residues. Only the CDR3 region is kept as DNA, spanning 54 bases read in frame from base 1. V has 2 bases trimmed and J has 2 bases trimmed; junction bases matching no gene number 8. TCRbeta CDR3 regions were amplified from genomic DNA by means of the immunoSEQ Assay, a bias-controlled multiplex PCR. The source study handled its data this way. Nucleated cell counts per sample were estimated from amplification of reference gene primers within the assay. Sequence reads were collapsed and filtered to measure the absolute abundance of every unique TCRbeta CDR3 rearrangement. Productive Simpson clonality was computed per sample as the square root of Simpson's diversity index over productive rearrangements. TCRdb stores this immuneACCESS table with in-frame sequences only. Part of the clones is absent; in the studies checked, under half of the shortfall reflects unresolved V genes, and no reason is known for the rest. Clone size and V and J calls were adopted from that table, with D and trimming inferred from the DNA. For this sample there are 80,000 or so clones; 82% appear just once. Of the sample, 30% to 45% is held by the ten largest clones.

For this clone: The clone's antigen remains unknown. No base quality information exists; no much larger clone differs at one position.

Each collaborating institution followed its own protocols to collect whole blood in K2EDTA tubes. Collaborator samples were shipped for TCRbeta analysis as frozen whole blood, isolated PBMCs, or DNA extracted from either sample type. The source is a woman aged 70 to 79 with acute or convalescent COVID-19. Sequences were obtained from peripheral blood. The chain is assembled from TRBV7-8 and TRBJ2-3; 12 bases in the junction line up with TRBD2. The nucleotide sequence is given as TGTGCCAGCAGCTTACTAGCGGGAGGGCAAACCTTCACAGATACGCAGTATTTT. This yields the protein CASSLLAGGQTFTDTQYF.